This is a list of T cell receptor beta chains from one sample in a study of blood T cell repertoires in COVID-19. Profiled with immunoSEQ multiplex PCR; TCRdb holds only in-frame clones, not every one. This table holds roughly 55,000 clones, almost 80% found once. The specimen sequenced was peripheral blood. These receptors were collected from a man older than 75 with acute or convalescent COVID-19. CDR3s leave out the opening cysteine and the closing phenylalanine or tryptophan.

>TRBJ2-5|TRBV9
ASSPGWGMPGETQY
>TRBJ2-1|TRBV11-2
ASSLSSGTYNEQF
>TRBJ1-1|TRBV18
ASFSTGANTEAF
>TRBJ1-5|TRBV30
AWSTQGNQPQH
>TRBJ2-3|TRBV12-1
ASSLGRGTTDTQY
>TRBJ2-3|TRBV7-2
ASSSNRLAGGRDTQY
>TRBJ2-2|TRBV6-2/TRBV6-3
ASSYSLQRVAGTANTGELF
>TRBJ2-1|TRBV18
ASSRSGTDYNEQF
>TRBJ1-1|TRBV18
ASSPVPGDTEAF
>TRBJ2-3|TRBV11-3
ASSFGQGATDTQY
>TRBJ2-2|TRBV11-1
ASSFHGELF
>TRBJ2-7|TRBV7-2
ASSPRYEQY
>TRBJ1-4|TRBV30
AWSVGTANEKLF
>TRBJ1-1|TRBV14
ASSFGVVGTEAF
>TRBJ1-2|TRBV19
ASSSRDRGSGYT
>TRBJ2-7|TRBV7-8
ASSLTIAGGYEQY
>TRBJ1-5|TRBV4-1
ASSQDGQGNQPQH
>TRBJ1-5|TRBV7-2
ASTSDTDQPQH
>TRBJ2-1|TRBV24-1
ATSTSGTPDPDEQF
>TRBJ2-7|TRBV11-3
ASSLVFDRGYEQY
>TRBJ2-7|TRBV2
ASSRDRIYEQY
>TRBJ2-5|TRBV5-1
ASSLGWGVQETQY
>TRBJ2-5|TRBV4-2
ASSQDRGRETQY
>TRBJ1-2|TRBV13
ASSLWGLGGYT
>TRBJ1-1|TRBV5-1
ASRTDRKNTEAF
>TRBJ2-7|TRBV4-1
ASSRGILYEQY
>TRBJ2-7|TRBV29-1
SVEGVLAGGGEQY
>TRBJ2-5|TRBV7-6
ASSRGNRGTQY
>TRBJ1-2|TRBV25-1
ASSDPGYGYT
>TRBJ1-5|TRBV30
AWADRYNQPQH
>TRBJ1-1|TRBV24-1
ATSDNRGLNTEAF
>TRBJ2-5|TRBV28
ASSLAGDEETQY
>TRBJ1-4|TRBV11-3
ASSTPQGGGSKLF
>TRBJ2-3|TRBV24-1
ATSDSKGTSGSTDTQY
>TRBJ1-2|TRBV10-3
AIRDSSPPRYGYT
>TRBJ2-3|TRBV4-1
ASSQEPLAGGLDTQY
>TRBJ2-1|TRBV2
ASRPGRSYNEQF
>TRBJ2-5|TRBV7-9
ASSLVGTGGAQRKETQY
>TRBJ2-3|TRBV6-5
ASMRGGLTDTQY
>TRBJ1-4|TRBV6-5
ASSYANRPLEEKLF
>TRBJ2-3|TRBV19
ASSIGTGGPNTDTQY
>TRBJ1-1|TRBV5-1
ASSPDRLGTEAF
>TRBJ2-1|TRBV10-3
AISVGGTSGLNEQF
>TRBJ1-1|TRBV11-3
ASSFSPIRQYQNTEAF
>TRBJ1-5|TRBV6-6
ASIGGYNQPQH
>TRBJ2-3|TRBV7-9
ASSLEGGARGTQY